The 14 T cell receptor beta chains in this list originate from one sample, sequenced in a study of blood T cell repertoires in COVID-19. Clones were read by immunoSEQ multiplex PCR, and TCRdb kept only the in-frame ones, dropping some. Of about 140,000 clones in the sample, roughly 84% were seen once. Sequencing used peripheral blood. These receptors were collected from an older woman with acute or convalescent COVID-19.

In this sample, this clone turned up a few times. V gene TRBV4-1 combines with J gene TRBJ2-1; maybe TRBD2 (5 bases). The germline gives CDR1 MGHRA, CDR2 YSYEKL. The CDR3 has 14 amino acids. The V end lost 4 bases, the J end lost 6 bases, and 13 bases lay between the germline ends. CDR3 in DNA: TGCGCCAGCAGCCTCCTCGGGGTTCGCAATGAGCAGTTCTTC. This translates into CASSLLGVRNEQFF.

The chain uses TRBV30 and TRBJ1-5; 9 nucleotides align to TRBD1. Germline CDR1 and CDR2: GTSNPN and SVGIG (reference sequence). The CDR3 length is 15 residues. The V and J ends lost 1 base and 4 bases, in that order; junction bases with no gene match: 5. CDR3 bases: TGTGCCTGGAGTGCCCTCGGGACAGGGAATCAGCCCCAGCATTTT. It is translated as CAWSALGTGNQPQHF.

The chain is built from TRBV5-4 and TRBJ2-6; the D is unclear. Germline V gene sequence: CDR1 SGHNT, CDR2 YYREEE (reference sequence). The CDR3 extends over 14 amino acids. The V end lost 2 bases, the J end lost 0 bases, and 3 bases lay between the germline ends. CDR3 in amino acids: CASSFSSGANVLTF. In DNA form, the CDR3 reads TGTGCCAGCAGCTTTAGCTCTGGGGCCAACGTCCTGACTTTC.

The J gene is TRBJ1-3, the V gene TRBV11-2, with D uncertain. This CDR3 contains 15 residues. The V end lost 7 bases, the J end lost 1 base, and 14 bases lay between the germline ends. Germline V gene lookup returns CDR1 SGHAT and CDR2 FQNNGV. The CDR3 nucleotides read TGTGCCAGCACGCGAGGGAGAACATCTGGAAACACCATATATTTT. Protein product: CASTRGRTSGNTIYF.

The rearrangement joins TRBV7-9 to TRBJ1-2; tentative D call: TRBD1 (6 bases). This CDR3 comprises 12 residues. Germline values: CDR1 SEHNR, CDR2 FQNEAQ (reference sequence). Trimming took 1 base from V and 8 from J, leaving 8 bases between them. The CDR3 loop is CASSLGGGGYTF. The CDR3 DNA sequence: TGTGCCAGCAGCTTAGGAGGGGGAGGCTACACCTTC.

The V gene is TRBV21-1, the J gene TRBJ2-2; the table's D call, TRBD1, was not checked against the DNA. TRBV21-1 is tagged as a pseudogene. The CDR3 spans 22 residues. CDR3 amino acids: CASSPVLQVSVFSAGPTGELFF. CDR3 nucleotides: TGTGCCAGCAGCCCTGTTCTGCAAGTGTCAGTTTTTTCGGCAGGGCCCACCGGGGAGCTGTTTTTT.

The V gene is TRBV6-2 or TRBV6-3, the J gene TRBJ2-7; D possibly corresponds to TRBD1 (6 bases). CDR1 and CDR2 (germline): MNHEY, SVGEGT. V lost 4 bases, J lost 2 bases, and 18 bases lay in between. This CDR3 has 16 amino acids. CDR3 amino acids: CASSSHLTGQTYEQYF. DNA of the CDR3: TGTGCCAGCAGTTCCCATTTAACAGGGCAGACCTACGAGCAGTACTTC.

The rearrangement joins TRBV19 to TRBJ1-4, with 12 bases lining up with TRBD1. The CDR3 is 15 residues long. The germline V gene has CDR1 LNHDA and CDR2 SQIVND (reference sequence). V gave up 9 bases and J gave up 4 bases; unmatched junction bases: 6. This CDR3 reads CASTGTGGINEKLFF. The CDR3 DNA follows: TGTGCCAGCACCGGGACAGGGGGCATTAATGAAAAACTGTTTTTT. Full variable domain (remainder filled in from reference TRBV19 and TRBJ1-4): DGGITQSPKYLFRKEGQNVTLSCEQNLNHDAMYWYRQDPGQGLRLIYYSQIVNDFQKGDIAEGYSVSREKKESFPLTVTSAQKNPTAFYLCASTGTGGINEKLFFGSGTQLSVL.

This clone was recorded only once. This sequence joins TRBV7-9 and TRBJ1-1, with TRBD1 matching 7 bases. With V trimmed by 5 bases and J by 1 base, 4 bases remained unmatched. The CDR3 loop spans 14 amino acids. CDR1 SEHNR and CDR2 FQNEAQ come from the germline V gene (reference sequence). CDR3 region: CASSPRDRNTEAFF. Written as DNA, the CDR3 is TGTGCCAGCAGCCCGCGGGACAGGAACACTGAAGCTTTCTTT.

The V call is TRBV4-1, the J call TRBJ1-5, with 7 bases fitting TRBD1. The CDR3 contains 19 residues. Germline V gene data show CDR1 as MGHRA and CDR2 as YSYEKL. V lost 0 bases, J lost 2 bases, and 13 bases stayed unmatched. CDR3 sequence: CASSQDPTGRPVRNQPQHF. In DNA form, the CDR3 reads TGCGCCAGCAGCCAAGACCCGACAGGGCGGCCGGTGCGCAATCAGCCCCAGCATTTT.

This chain links TRBV9 with TRBJ2-2, with D possibly TRBD1 on 6 matching bases. Germline-derived CDR1 and CDR2 are SGDLS and YYNGEE. V lost 4 bases and J lost 6, with 13 bases in between. This CDR3 contains 14 residues. DNA for the CDR3: TGTGCCAGCAGCTCCGGCAACAGGGCCGGGGAGCTGTTTTTT. Protein product: CASSSGNRAGELFF.

This clone appeared a few times. The chain links TRBV3-1 (or the pseudogene TRBV3-2) to TRBJ1-1, with D uncertain. The CDR3 spans 13 residues. Germline V CDR1 and CDR2: LGHDT, YNNKEL (reference sequence). V was shortened by 4 bases and J by 1 base, with 7 bases between the two germline ends. The CDR3 DNA reads TGTGCCAGCAGCCCCATCCAGAACACTGAAGCTTTCTTT. It encodes CASSPIQNTEAFF.

The CDR3 nucleotides are TGTGCCAGCAGATTACAAGATACGCAGTATTTT. It is translated as CASRLQDTQYF. The chain joins TRBV6-5 to TRBJ2-3, with no clear D. There are 11 residues in the CDR3. The germline V and J ends were trimmed by 6 bases and 5 bases, with 6 bases remaining between them. In germline, CDR1 is MNHEY, CDR2 SVGAGI.

The rearrangement joins TRBV7-9 to TRBJ2-1; 7 bases agree with TRBD2. The germline V gene encodes CDR1 SEHNR and CDR2 FQNEAQ (reference sequence). Unmatched junction bases numbered 15, after V lost 3 bases and J lost 1 base. The CDR3 spans 19 residues. The CDR3 reads CASSFGHGSGKRSYNEQFF. DNA for the CDR3: TGTGCCAGCAGCTTCGGGCACGGGAGCGGGAAACGGTCCTACAATGAGCAGTTCTTC.